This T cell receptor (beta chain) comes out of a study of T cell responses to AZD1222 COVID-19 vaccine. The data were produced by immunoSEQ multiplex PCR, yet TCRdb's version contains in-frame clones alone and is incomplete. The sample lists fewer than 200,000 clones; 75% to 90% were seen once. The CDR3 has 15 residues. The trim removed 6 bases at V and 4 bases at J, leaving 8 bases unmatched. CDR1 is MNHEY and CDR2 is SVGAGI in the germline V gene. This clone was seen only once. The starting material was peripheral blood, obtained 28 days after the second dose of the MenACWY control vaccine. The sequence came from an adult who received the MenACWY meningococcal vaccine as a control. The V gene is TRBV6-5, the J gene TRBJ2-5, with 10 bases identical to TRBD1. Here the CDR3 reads CASRRPGQGTETQYF. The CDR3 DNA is TGTGCCAGCAGGAGGCCGGGACAGGGGACAGAGACCCAGTACTTC.